The rows below give T cell receptor beta chains drawn from one sample of a study of T cells after yellow fever vaccination. TCRdb processed the 5' RACE reads anew with MiXCR; each CDR3 protein has one entry. The sample lists 610,000 or so distinct CDR3 sequences, 9% to 15% occurring once. Sequencing used PBMCs, obtained on the day of the yellow fever booster vaccination. Receptor source: a man aged 25 to 40 who received the YFV17D yellow fever vaccine. The CDR3 runs from the conserved cysteine through the conserved F or W.

v_call	j_call	cdr3_aa
TRBV6-1	TRBJ1-6	CASSVRFAGPNSPLHF
TRBV7-2	TRBJ2-5	CASSLNRIAQETQYF
TRBV4-2	TRBJ1-6	CASSQGTGDNSPLHF
TRBV7-8	TRBJ1-5	CASSTIRGPGDQPQHF
TRBV5-4	TRBJ2-3	CASSSPGLPDTQYF
TRBV4-3	TRBJ1-1	CASSQDFHRNTEAFF
TRBV19	TRBJ2-1	CASSPHTSGMIGEQFF
TRBV5-1	TRBJ2-7	CASSRTITYEQYF
TRBV20-1	TRBJ2-2	CSARDLDRGPGELFF
TRBV29-1	TRBJ1-2	CSVDFSDYGYTF
TRBV20-1	TRBJ2-1	CSAPRLAGFLNEQFF
TRBV19	TRBJ2-1	CASSIRSGIVYNEQFF
TRBV7-6	TRBJ1-1	CASSPLQGATTEAFF
TRBV4-3	TRBJ2-1	CASSQSLAGPDEQFF
TRBV6-5	TRBJ2-1	CASSYNFRTSGVNEQFF
TRBV12-3/TRBV12-4	TRBJ2-5	CASSFERAQGTQYF
TRBV25-1	TRBJ2-1	CASSELGTLIREQFF
TRBV20-1	TRBJ2-1	CSAGLAGYNEQFF
TRBV4-2	TRBJ2-3	CASSQDAPSPNNF
TRBV5-1	TRBJ2-7	CASSLVETSGGSSYEQYF
TRBV24-1	TRBJ2-3	CATSDQTGKRTQYF
TRBV29-1	TRBJ2-3	CSVLRDTDTQYF
TRBV15	TRBJ2-1	CATSSPAGGPYNEQFF
TRBV14	TRBJ2-1	CASSQYGGVGASSYNEQFF
TRBV5-5	TRBJ2-1	CASSLTGQVNEQFF
TRBV12-3/TRBV12-4	TRBJ1-1	CASSQVGIRAPEAFF
TRBV20-1	TRBJ2-7	CSARDRDRGAYEQYF
TRBV6-6	TRBJ2-7	CASSYGTSVEQYF
TRBV7-9	TRBJ1-5	CASSLDGTNQPQHF
TRBV20-1	TRBJ2-2	CCAPEPTSGTTGELFF
TRBV7-3	TRBJ2-2	CASSLQGSAGELFF
TRBV12-3/TRBV12-4	TRBJ2-7	CASSRYPSGTDTYEQYF
TRBV7-9	TRBJ1-1	CASSLEVWEAFF
TRBV4-2	TRBJ1-1	CASYAQITSSSIMNTEAFF
TRBV3-1	TRBJ1-1	CARSQEAHTEAFF
TRBV29-1	TRBJ2-7	CSVATGLAGVGEQYF
TRBV6-2/TRBV6-3	TRBJ1-2	CASSLQGQLYGYTF
TRBV29-1	TRBJ2-1	CSVLTTVLDNEQFF
TRBV6-5	TRBJ1-1	CASSSTGGGRTEAFF
TRBV6-1	TRBJ2-6	CASGPPRTGANVLTF
TRBV28	TRBJ2-3	CASSSRGLAGLNTQYF
TRBV7-9	TRBJ1-3	CASSSFSAGNTIYF
TRBV7-9	TRBJ2-1	CASMTSADGSSNEQFF
TRBV24-1	TRBJ2-1	CATSVGDNEQFF
TRBV15	TRBJ2-2	CASQTGTGELFF
TRBV6-1	TRBJ2-1	CASSTTTSSGSSYNEQFF
TRBV20-1	TRBJ2-1	CSAPPPGSYNEQFF
TRBV6-5	TRBJ2-2	CASSYSRGQVRTGELFF